Below, 29 T cell receptor beta chains from the same sample are listed, as sequenced in a study of graft-versus-host responses after intestinal transplantation. Data came from immunoSEQ multiplex PCR; TCRdb stores just in-frame clones and leaves some out. The data contain 7,000 to 10,000 clones, over 25% of them singletons. The material sequenced was alloreactive CD4+ T cells from a mixed lymphocyte reaction culture, taken before intestinal transplant. Subset: CFSE-low proliferating T cells sorted from approximately six-day pre-transplant mixed lymphocyte reaction (GvH or HvG direction). These receptors all come from a human patient who received an intestinal transplant.

The V gene is TRBV2, the J gene TRBJ2-1; 15 bases are a match to TRBD2. Germline V lookup: CDR1 SNHLY, CDR2 FYNNEI. This CDR3 contains 16 residues. V lost 5 bases to trimming and J lost 8 bases; unmatched junction nucleotides: 7. CDR3: CASSIGLAGGPHEQFF. CDR3 nucleotide sequence: TGTGCCAGCAGTATAGGACTAGCGGGAGGGCCCCATGAGCAGTTCTTC.

The gene calls are TRBV7-9 and TRBJ2-5, with 7 positions matching TRBD1. CDR1 and CDR2 from the germline V gene are SEHNR and FQNEAQ (reference sequence). V shed 2 bases, J shed 1 base, and the junction held 7 bases outside the gene matches. The CDR3 sequence is 16 residues long. The CDR3: CASSLRTGVSQETQYF. The CDR3 DNA is TGTGCCAGCAGCTTAAGAACAGGGGTCTCCCAAGAGACCCAGTACTTC. Looking up the rest from reference TRBV7-9 and TRBJ2-5 gives the full variable domain: DTGVSQNPRHKITKRGQNVTFRCDPISEHNRLYWYRQTLGQGPEFLTYFQNEAQLEKSRLLSDRFSAERPKGSFSTLEIQRTEQGDSAMYLCASSLRTGVSQETQYFGPGTRLLVL.

This chain uses TRBV7-8 with TRBJ1-2, with a possible D match to TRBD1 (5 bases). Trimming took off 5 bases at V and 8 bases at J, with 24 bases between the two ends. The CDR3 length is 16 residues. Germline CDR1 reads SGHVS; CDR2 reads FQNEAQ. The CDR3 loop reads CASSTHEQVRGSGYTF. The CDR3 coding sequence is TGTGCCAGCAGCACCCACGAACAGGTCCGGGGGAGCGGCTACACCTTC.

There are a few counts of this clone. The CDR3 DNA reads as TGTGCCAGCAGTGAATTTCCAGGGGGCGGAGGGAAGACCCAGTACTTC. Translated: CASSEFPGGGGKTQYF. The chain links TRBV2 to TRBJ2-5, with 8 bases fitting TRBD1. Germline loops: CDR1 SNHLY, CDR2 FYNNEI. The J segment lost 6 bases and the V segment lost 2 bases, leaving 11 bases of the junction unmatched. The CDR3 length is 16 residues.

The V gene is TRBV6-1, the J gene TRBJ1-6, with a possible D match to TRBD1 (5 bases). The CDR3 spans 16 residues. Germline V gene sequence: CDR1 MNHNS, CDR2 SASEGT. Between the trimmed V and J ends, which lost 2 bases and 6 bases, there was a span of 14 bases. For the CDR3, the DNA is TGTGCCAGCAGTGAACAGGGCCCCGACAGTAATTCACCCCTCCACTTT. It encodes CASSEQGPDSNSPLHF.

In its sample, this clone was seen a few times. Other DNA sequences from this sample encode an identical CDR3 as well. The chain is built from TRBV11-2 and TRBJ2-7; TRBD2 matches 7 bases. In germline, CDR1 is SGHAT, CDR2 FQNNGV. Unmatched junction bases numbered 1, after V lost 1 base and J lost 1 base. CDR3 length equals 14 residues. CDR3 in DNA: TGTGCCAGCAGCTTAGCGGGGGGTTCCTACGAGCAGTACTTC. It encodes CASSLAGGSYEQYF.

V is TRBV5-1 and J is TRBJ2-1; 9 nucleotides match TRBD2. The V segment lost 4 bases and the J segment 6 bases; nucleotides outside the gene matches: 8. CDR3 length: 15 residues. Germline V gene data show CDR1 as SGHRS and CDR2 as YFSETQ. CDR3 sequence: CASSPERGAPNEQFF. Here the CDR3 DNA reads TGCGCCAGCAGCCCCGAGCGGGGGGCCCCCAATGAGCAGTTCTTC.

This clone was recorded a few times. V and J are TRBV9 and TRBJ2-2; TRBD1 matches 10 bases. The CDR3 covers 17 residues. Unmatched junction bases numbered 11, after V lost 3 bases and J lost 6 bases. CDR1 and CDR2 (germline): SGDLS, YYNGEE. CDR3 sequence (DNA): TGTGCCAGCAGCGCTACGAAATGGACAGGGGGGGCCGGGGAGCTGTTTTTT. It encodes CASSATKWTGGAGELFF.

The CDR3 DNA reads as TGCGCCAGCAGCTTGGGAGGACAGGGGGGTGAAAAACTGTTTTTT. Protein sequence: CASSLGGQGGEKLFF. The chain employs TRBV5-1 and TRBJ1-4; 10 positions agree with TRBD1. V was pared by 0 bases and J by 7 bases, with 3 bases of the junction left unmatched. The CDR3 loop spans 15 amino acids. The germline CDR1 and CDR2 sequences are SGHRS and YFSETQ.

CDR3 nucleotide sequence: TGTGCCAGCAGCGTAGTAACGGGAGGCTACACCTTC. It translates to CASSVVTGGYTF. V gene TRBV9 combines with J gene TRBJ1-2, with D uncertain. The germline gives CDR1 SGDLS, CDR2 YYNGEE. CDR3 length: 12 amino acids. Trimming removed 0 bases at V and 8 bases at J, with 8 bases between.

The gene calls are TRBV11-2 and TRBJ1-5; D is unresolved. Trimming shortened V by 5 bases and J by 6 bases, and 11 bases separated the two germline ends. CDR3 length: 13 residues. Germline V CDR1 and CDR2: SGHAT, FQNNGV. The CDR3 DNA reads as TGTGCCAGCAGCCCTCATTACGGTCAGCCCCAGCATTTT. Amino acid sequence: CASSPHYGQPQHF.

V and J are TRBV6-1 and TRBJ1-2, with D unresolved. V lost 5 bases and J 8 bases, leaving 12 bases between the germline ends. CDR1 and CDR2 (germline): MNHNS, SASEGT. This CDR3 is built from 12 residues. The CDR3 coding sequence is TGTGCCAGCAGTTTGAGGGTGGGCGGCTACACCTTC. As protein: CASSLRVGGYTF.

This clone appeared a few times. The chain combines TRBV7-3 with TRBJ2-5; 8 nucleotides line up with TRBD1. CDR1 is SGHTA, CDR2 FQGTGA, per germline. CDR3 length equals 13 residues. The J segment lost 3 bases and the V segment lost 5 bases, leaving 2 bases of the junction unmatched. The CDR3 spells CASSKTGEETQYF. The CDR3 DNA reads TGTGCCAGCAGCAAGACAGGGGAAGAGACCCAGTACTTC.

This clone was observed a few times. The chain carries TRBV7-3 and TRBJ2-3; tentatively, D is TRBD2 (5 bases). Trimming removed 6 bases at V and 4 bases at J, with 11 bases between. Germline values: CDR1 SGHTA, CDR2 FQGTGA. This CDR3 has 13 residues. The CDR3 protein is CASRFRGSDTQYF. The CDR3 coding sequence is TGTGCCAGCAGATTTAGAGGGTCAGATACGCAGTATTTT. Drawing the rest from reference TRBV7-3 and TRBJ2-3, the complete variable domain is GAGVSQTPSNKVTEKGKYVELRCDPISGHTALYWYRQSLGQGPEFLIYFQGTGAADDSGLPNDRFFAVRPEGSVSTLKIQRTERGDSAVYLCASRFRGSDTQYFGPGTRLTVL.

The chain recombines TRBV30 with TRBJ1-1; D might be TRBD1 (5 bases). With 2 bases removed from V and 4 bases from J, the gap between germline ends came to 8 bases. The CDR3 consists of 12 residues. Germline V CDR1 and CDR2: GTSNPN, SVGIG (reference sequence). The CDR3 sequence is CAWSWGGTEAFF. CDR3 bases: TGTGCCTGGAGTTGGGGGGGCACTGAAGCTTTCTTT.

This chain connects TRBV6-6 to TRBJ2-7; 9 positions agree with TRBD1. Germline CDR1 reads MNHNY; CDR2 reads SVGAGI (reference sequence). Losses at the gene ends were 2 bases for V and 5 bases for J; bases not matched to a gene: 4. This CDR3 has 14 amino acids. As DNA, the CDR3 is TGTGCCAGCAGTTACCGGGACAGGGCTAACGAGCAGTACTTC. As protein: CASSYRDRANEQYF.

A few counts support this clone. One end of the junction is discordant with germline, which a read error may explain. This chain joins TRBV6-1 and TRBJ1-2, with 10 bases that match TRBD1. Germline V gene lookup returns CDR1 MNHNS and CDR2 SASEGT. The CDR3 is 15 residues long. CDR3 in DNA: TGTGCCATCAGTGAACTTCCCGGGACAGGGGATGGCTACACCTTC. This encodes CAISELPGTGDGYTF.

The sample holds a few counts of this clone. The chain combines TRBV2 with TRBJ2-7; D remains unclear. In germline, CDR1 is SNHLY, CDR2 FYNNEI. This CDR3 spans 11 amino acids. Trimming pared 6 bases from V and 5 bases from J, leaving 8 bases between. The CDR3 DNA sequence: TGTGCCAGCAGCCAAGCTAACGAGCAGTACTTC. It specifies CASSQANEQYF.

This clone was counted a few times. The chain uses TRBV11-3 and TRBJ2-5; TRBD1 agrees at 8 bases. V shed 8 bases, J shed 5 bases, and the junction held 7 bases outside the gene matches. The germline V gene has CDR1 SGHNT and CDR2 YENEEA. CDR3 length: 13 residues. The CDR3 reads CASSTGVGETQYF. CDR3 DNA sequence: TGTGCCAGCTCGACAGGGGTGGGGGAGACCCAGTACTTC. The whole variable domain, remainder taken from reference TRBV11-3 and TRBJ2-5, is EAGVVQSPRYKIIEKKQPVAFWCNPISGHNTLYWYLQNLGQGPELLIRYENEEAVDDSQLPKDRFSAERLKGVDSTLKIQPAELGDSAVYLCASSTGVGETQYFGPGTRLLVL.

This rearrangement joins TRBV9 to TRBJ2-1; 11 bases fit TRBD2. Germline loops: CDR1 SGDLS, CDR2 YYNGEE. J lost 8 bases, V lost 1 base, and 2 bases had no gene match. The CDR3 sequence is 14 residues long. DNA of the CDR3: TGTGCCAGCAGCGTATTACTAGCGGGAGATGAGCAGTTCTTC. Protein: CASSVLLAGDEQFF. Combining the CDR3 with reference TRBV9 and TRBJ2-1 gives the whole variable domain DSGVTQTPKHLITATGQRVTLRCSPRSGDLSVYWYQQSLDQGLQFLIQYYNGEERAKGNILERFSAQQFPDLHSELNLSSLELGDSALYFCASSVLLAGDEQFFGPGTRLTVL.

The chain joins TRBV11-2 to TRBJ2-7; TRBD2 agrees at 12 bases. J lost 5 bases, V lost 2 bases, and 1 base had no gene match. CDR3 size: 14 residues. CDR1 and CDR2 from the germline V gene are SGHAT and FQNNGV. The CDR3 DNA sequence: TGTGCCAGCAGCTTACTAGCGGGAGGGCACGAGCAGTACTTC. It codes for CASSLLAGGHEQYF.

By share, this clone counts as medium-sized. The chain combines TRBV5-6 with TRBJ1-4; 9 nucleotides match TRBD1. Trimming cost V 1 base and J 8 bases; bases outside gene matches: 6. Germline V lookup: CDR1 SGHDT, CDR2 YYEEEE. There are 15 residues in the CDR3. CDR3 bases: TGTGCCAGCAGCTTGCGTGGGACAGGGAAGGAAAAACTGTTTTTT. The encoded protein is CASSLRGTGKEKLFF.

This clone came up a few times. The rearrangement uses TRBV10-3 and TRBJ1-6; D might be TRBD1 (6 bases). Per the germline V gene, CDR1 is ENHRY and CDR2 is SYGVKD. V lost 4 bases, J lost 0 bases, and 10 bases lay in between. This CDR3 contains 16 residues. DNA of the CDR3: TGTGCCATCAGTGCAGGGGTCCGCTCCTATAATTCACCCCTCCACTTT. Encoded protein: CAISAGVRSYNSPLHF.

The gene calls are TRBV2 and TRBJ2-3; the D is unclear. The CDR3 extends over 16 amino acids. V shed 0 bases and J shed 0 bases, with 10 bases lying between them. Germline assignment: CDR1 SNHLY and CDR2 FYNNEI. CDR3 sequence reads: CASSEAAQPSTDTQYF. Here the CDR3 DNA reads TGTGCCAGCAGTGAAGCGGCACAGCCTAGCACAGATACGCAGTATTTT.

In its sample, this clone was seen a few times. V gene TRBV10-2 combines with J gene TRBJ2-7, with D perhaps matching TRBD2 (6 bases). The V and J ends lost 8 bases and 0 bases respectively, with 17 bases between them. The CDR3 totals 15 residues. CDR1 WSHSY and CDR2 SAAADI come from the germline V gene. In nucleotides, the CDR3 is TGCGCCAGCGGGAGAGGGCTAGCGCACTCCTACGAGCAGTACTTC. This gives the protein CASGRGLAHSYEQYF.

This clone was detected a few times. The chain combines TRBV5-5 with TRBJ1-4; D unclear. Germline lookup yields CDR1 SGHKS and CDR2 YYEKEE (reference sequence). The CDR3 loop spans 14 amino acids. V was pared by 1 base and J by 0 bases, with 4 bases between. CDR3 sequence reads: CASSLLATNEKLFF. For the CDR3, the DNA is TGTGCCAGCAGCTTGCTTGCAACTAATGAAAAACTGTTTTTT. The full variable domain, rest sourced from reference TRBV5-5 and TRBJ1-4, is DAGVTQSPTHLIKTRGQQVTLRCSPISGHKSVSWYQQVLGQGPQFIFQYYEKEERGRGNFPDRFSARQFPNYSSELNVNALLLGDSALYLCASSLLATNEKLFFGSGTQLSVL.

This clone appeared a few times. J is TRBJ2-7 and V is TRBV27; D possibly corresponds to TRBD1 (7 bases). The length of the CDR3 is 16 residues. The V and J ends lost 5 bases and 4 bases respectively, with 21 bases between them. Germline assignment: CDR1 MNHEY and CDR2 SMNVEV (reference sequence). The CDR3 loop is CASSTSQGRNSYEQYF. In DNA, the CDR3 is TGTGCCAGCAGTACCTCACAGGGGAGGAACTCTTACGAGCAGTACTTC.

The CDR3 is CAISERGTGTEAFF. CDR3 in DNA: TGTGCCATCAGTGAGAGGGGTACGGGCACTGAAGCTTTCTTT. The chain couples TRBV10-3 to TRBJ1-1, with a possible D match to TRBD1 (5 bases). Between the trimmed V and J ends, which lost 2 bases and 4 bases, there was a span of 11 bases. The CDR3 length is 14 residues. Germline V gene sequence: CDR1 ENHRY, CDR2 SYGVKD.

The chain couples TRBV28 to TRBJ2-7; 7 nucleotides align to TRBD1. Germline CDR1 and CDR2: MDHEN and SYDVKM. This CDR3 comprises 12 residues. V shed 6 bases and J 4 bases; nucleotides not matched to a gene: 3. CDR3 nucleotides: TGTGCCAGCAGCCTACAGGGGTACGAGCAGTACTTC. Translating gives CASSLQGYEQYF.